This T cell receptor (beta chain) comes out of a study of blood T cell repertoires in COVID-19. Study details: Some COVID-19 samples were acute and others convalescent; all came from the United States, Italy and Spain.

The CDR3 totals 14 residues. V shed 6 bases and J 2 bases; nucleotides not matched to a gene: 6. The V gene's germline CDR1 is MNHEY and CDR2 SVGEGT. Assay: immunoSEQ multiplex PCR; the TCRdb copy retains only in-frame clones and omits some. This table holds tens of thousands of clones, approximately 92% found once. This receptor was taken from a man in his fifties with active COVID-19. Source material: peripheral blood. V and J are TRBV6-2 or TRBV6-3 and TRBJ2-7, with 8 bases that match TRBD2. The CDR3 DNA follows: TGTGCCAGCAGCCTGGGACTAGTTACCTACGAGCAGTACTTC. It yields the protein CASSLGLVTYEQYF.